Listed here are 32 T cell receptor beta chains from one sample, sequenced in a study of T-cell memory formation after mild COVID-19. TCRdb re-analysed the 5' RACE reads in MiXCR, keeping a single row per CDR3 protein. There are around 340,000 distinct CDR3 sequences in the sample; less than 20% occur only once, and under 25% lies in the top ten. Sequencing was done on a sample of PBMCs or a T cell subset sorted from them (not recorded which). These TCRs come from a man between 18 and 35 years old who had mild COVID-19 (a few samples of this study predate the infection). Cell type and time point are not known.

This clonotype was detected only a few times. CDR3 residues: CASSDRDSKAFF. The CDR3 DNA is TGTGCCAGCAGCGACCGGGACTCTAAAGCTTTCTTT. J is TRBJ1-1 and V is TRBV11-2; D is perhaps TRBD1 (5 bases). Between the trimmed V and J ends, which lost 5 bases and 9 bases, there was a span of 13 bases. The germline V gene encodes CDR1 SGHAT and CDR2 FQNNGV. The CDR3 runs 12 residues.

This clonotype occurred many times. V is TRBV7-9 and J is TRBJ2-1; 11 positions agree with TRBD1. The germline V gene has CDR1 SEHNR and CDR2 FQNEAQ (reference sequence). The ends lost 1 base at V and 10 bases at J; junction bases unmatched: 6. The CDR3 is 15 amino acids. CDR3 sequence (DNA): TGTGCCAGCAGCTTAGTGGGACAGGGGGGCCCAGAGCAGTTCTTC. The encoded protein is CASSLVGQGGPEQFF.

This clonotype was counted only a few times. As DNA, the CDR3 is TGTGCCTCCCCGACCCCTGGGGGGGCGCAGTACGTC. It translates to CASPTPGGAQYV. The rearrangement uses TRBV10-3 and TRBJ2-7; maybe TRBD2 (7 bases). In germline, CDR1 is ENHRY, CDR2 SYGVKD. The V gene lost 11 bases and the J gene lost 9 bases, with 20 bases spanning the gap. The CDR3 spans 12 residues.

This chain's CDR3 is CATGGASGETQYF. The CDR3 DNA sequence: TGTGCCACCGGAGGTGCCTCCGGAGAGACCCAGTACTTC. The genes are TRBV19 and TRBJ2-5; D is possibly TRBD2 (5 bases). This CDR3 region has 13 residues. Germline V CDR1 and CDR2: LNHDA, SQIVND (reference sequence). V lost 10 bases and J lost 4, with 16 bases in between.

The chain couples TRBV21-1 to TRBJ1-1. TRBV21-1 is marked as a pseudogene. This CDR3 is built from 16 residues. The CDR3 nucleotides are TGTGCCAGCAGTAATCTAGAAATGCGGGCGAACACTGAAGCTTTCTTT. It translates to CASSNLEMRANTEAFF.

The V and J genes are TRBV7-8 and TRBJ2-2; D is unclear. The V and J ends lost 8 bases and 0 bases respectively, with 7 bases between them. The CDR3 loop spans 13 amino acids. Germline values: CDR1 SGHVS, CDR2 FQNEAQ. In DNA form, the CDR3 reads TGTGCCAGCGCAGTCGCGAACACCGGGGAGCTGTTTTTT. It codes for CASAVANTGELFF.

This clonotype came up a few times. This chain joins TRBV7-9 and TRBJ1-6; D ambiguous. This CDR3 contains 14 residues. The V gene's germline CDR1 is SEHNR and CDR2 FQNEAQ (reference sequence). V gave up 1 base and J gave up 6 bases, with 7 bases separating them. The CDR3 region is CASSLERLNSPLHF. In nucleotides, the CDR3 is TGTGCCAGCAGCTTAGAACGGCTTAATTCACCCCTCCACTTT.

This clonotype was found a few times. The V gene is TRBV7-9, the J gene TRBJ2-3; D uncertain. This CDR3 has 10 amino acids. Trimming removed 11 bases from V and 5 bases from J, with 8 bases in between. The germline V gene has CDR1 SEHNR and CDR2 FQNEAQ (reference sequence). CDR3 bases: TGTGCCCCCGCAAAAGATACGCAGTATTTT. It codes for CAPAKDTQYF.

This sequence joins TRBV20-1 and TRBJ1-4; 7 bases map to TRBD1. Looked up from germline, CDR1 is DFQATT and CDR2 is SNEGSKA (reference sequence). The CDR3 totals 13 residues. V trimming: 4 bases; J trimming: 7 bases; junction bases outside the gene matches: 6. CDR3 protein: CSATRQGGEKLFF. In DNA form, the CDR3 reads TGCAGTGCTACACGACAGGGTGGTGAAAAACTGTTTTTT.

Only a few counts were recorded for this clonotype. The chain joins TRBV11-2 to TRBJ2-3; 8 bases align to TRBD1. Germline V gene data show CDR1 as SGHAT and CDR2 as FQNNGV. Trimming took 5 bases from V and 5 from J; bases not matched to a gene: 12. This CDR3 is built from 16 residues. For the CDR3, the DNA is TGTGCCAGCAGCCATCAAGGGGACAGGTTTAGAGATACGCAGTATTTT. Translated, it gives CASSHQGDRFRDTQYF. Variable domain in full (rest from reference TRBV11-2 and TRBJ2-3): EAGVAQSPRYKIIEKRQSVAFWCNPISGHATLYWYQQILGQGPKLLIQFQNNGVVDDSQLPKDRFSAERLKGVDSTLKIQPAKLEDSAVYLCASSHQGDRFRDTQYFGPGTRLTVL.

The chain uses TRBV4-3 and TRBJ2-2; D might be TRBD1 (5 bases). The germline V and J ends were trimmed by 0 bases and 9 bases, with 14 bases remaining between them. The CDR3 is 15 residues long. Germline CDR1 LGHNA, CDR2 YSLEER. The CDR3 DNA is TGCGCCAGCAGCCAAGACCCAACAGGTTTCCGGGAGCTGTTTTTT. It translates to CASSQDPTGFRELFF.

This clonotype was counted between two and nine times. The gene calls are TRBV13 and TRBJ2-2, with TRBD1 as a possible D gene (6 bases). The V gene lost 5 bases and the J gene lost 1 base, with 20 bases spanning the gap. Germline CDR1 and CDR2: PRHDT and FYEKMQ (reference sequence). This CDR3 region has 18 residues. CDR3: CASSHIGPGALNTGELFF. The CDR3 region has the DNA TGTGCCAGCAGCCACATCGGTCCAGGGGCCCTGAACACCGGGGAGCTGTTTTTT.

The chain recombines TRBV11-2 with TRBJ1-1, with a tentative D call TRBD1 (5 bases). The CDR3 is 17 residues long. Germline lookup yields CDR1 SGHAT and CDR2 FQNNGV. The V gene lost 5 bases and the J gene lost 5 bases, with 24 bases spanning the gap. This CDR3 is CASSLDPFRALGTEAFF. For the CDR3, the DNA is TGTGCCAGCAGCCTCGACCCCTTCAGGGCTTTGGGAACTGAAGCTTTCTTT. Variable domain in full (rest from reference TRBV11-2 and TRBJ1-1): EAGVAQSPRYKIIEKRQSVAFWCNPISGHATLYWYQQILGQGPKLLIQFQNNGVVDDSQLPKDRFSAERLKGVDSTLKIQPAKLEDSAVYLCASSLDPFRALGTEAFFGQGTRLTVV.

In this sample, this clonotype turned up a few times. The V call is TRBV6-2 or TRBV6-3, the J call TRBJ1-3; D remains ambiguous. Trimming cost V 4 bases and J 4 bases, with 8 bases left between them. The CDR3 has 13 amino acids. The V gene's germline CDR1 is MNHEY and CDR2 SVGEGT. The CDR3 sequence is CASSLRDGNTIYF. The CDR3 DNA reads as TGTGCCAGCAGTTTAAGAGACGGAAACACCATATATTTT.

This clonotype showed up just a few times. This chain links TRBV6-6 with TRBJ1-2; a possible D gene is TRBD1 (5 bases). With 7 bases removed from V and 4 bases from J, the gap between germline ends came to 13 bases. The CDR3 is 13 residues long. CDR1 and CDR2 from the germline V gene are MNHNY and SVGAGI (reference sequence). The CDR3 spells CASTSDIIYGYTF. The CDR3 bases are TGTGCCAGCACCTCGGACATTATCTATGGCTACACCTTC.

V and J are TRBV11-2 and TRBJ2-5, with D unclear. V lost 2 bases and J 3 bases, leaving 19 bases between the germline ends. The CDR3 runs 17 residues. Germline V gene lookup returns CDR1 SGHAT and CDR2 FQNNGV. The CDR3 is CASSLRPAPVVEETQYF. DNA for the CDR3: TGTGCCAGCAGCTTAAGGCCCGCGCCGGTAGTAGAAGAGACCCAGTACTTC.

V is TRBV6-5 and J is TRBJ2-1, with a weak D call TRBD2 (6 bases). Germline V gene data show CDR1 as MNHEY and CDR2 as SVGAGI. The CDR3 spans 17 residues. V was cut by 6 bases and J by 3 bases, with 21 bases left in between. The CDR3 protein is CASRQPGYGGLYNEQFF. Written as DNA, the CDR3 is TGTGCCAGCAGACAACCAGGGTACGGAGGGCTCTACAATGAGCAGTTCTTC.

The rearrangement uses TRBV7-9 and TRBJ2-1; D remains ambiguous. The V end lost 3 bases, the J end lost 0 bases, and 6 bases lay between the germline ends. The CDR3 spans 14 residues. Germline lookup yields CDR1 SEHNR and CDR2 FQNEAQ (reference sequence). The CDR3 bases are TGTGCCAGCAGCTTCTTCGCCTCCTACAATGAGCAGTTCTTC. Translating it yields CASSFFASYNEQFF. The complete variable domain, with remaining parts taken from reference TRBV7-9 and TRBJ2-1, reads DTGVSQNPRHKITKRGQNVTFRCDPISEHNRLYWYRQTLGQGPEFLTYFQNEAQLEKSRLLSDRFSAERPKGSFSTLEIQRTEQGDSAMYLCASSFFASYNEQFFGPGTRLTVL.

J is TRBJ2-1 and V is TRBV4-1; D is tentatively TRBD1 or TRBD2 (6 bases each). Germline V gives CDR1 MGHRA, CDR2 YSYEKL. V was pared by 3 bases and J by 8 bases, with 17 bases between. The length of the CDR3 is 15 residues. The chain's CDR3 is CASSQQGGRGDEQFF. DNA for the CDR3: TGCGCCAGCAGCCAGCAAGGGGGGCGGGGCGATGAGCAGTTCTTC.

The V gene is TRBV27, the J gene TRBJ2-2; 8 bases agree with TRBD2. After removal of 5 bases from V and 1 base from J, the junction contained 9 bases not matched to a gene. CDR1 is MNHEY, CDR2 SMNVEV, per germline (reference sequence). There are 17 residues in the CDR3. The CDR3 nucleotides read TGTGCCAGCAGTCCCCCCAGGACTAGCCAGAACACCGGGGAGCTGTTTTTT. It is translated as CASSPPRTSQNTGELFF.

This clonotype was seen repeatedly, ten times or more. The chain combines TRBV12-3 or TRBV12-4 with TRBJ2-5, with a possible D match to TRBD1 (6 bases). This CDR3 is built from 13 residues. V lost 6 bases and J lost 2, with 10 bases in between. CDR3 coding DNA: TGTGCCAGCAGCGGACAGAGACAAGAGACCCAGTACTTC. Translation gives CASSGQRQETQYF.

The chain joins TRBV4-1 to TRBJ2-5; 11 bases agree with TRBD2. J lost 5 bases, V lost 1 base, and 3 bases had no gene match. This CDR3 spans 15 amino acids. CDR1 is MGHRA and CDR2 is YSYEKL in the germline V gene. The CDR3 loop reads CASSQGLAGSETQYF. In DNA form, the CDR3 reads TGCGCCAGCAGCCAAGGACTAGCGGGGAGTGAGACCCAGTACTTC.

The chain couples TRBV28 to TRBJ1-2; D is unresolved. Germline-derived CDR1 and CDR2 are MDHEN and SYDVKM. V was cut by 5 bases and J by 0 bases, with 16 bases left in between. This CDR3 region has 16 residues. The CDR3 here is CASSTLGRWTNYGYTF. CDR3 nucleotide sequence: TGTGCCAGCAGTACCTTGGGGAGATGGACTAACTATGGCTACACCTTC.

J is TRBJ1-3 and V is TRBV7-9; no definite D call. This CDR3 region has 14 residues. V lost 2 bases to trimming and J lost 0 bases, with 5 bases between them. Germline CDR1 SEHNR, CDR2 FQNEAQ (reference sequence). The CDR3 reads CASSLRISGNTIYF. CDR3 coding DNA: TGTGCCAGCAGCTTACGGATCTCTGGAAACACCATATATTTT.

As DNA, the CDR3 is TGTGCCAGCAGCCATTCCGGACAGGGTTTCGCTGAAGCTTTCTTT. This encodes CASSHSGQGFAEAFF. This chain links TRBV6-6 with TRBJ1-1, with 8 bases identical to TRBD1. The CDR3 is 15 amino acids. Germline V CDR1 and CDR2: MNHNY, SVGAGI (reference sequence). With 6 bases clipped from V and 6 bases from J, the junction kept 12 bases outside the gene matches.

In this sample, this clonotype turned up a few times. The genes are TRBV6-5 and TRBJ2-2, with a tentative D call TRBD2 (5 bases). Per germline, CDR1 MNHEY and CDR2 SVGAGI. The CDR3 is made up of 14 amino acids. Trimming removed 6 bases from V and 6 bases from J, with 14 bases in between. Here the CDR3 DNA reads TGTGCCAGCAGCATACGCCGGGGAGCCGGGGAGCTGTTTTTT. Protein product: CASSIRRGAGELFF.

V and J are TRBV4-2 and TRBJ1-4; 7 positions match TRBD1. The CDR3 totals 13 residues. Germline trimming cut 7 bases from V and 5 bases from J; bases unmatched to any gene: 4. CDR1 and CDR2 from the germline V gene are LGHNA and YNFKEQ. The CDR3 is CASKDRVNEKLFF. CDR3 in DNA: TGTGCCAGCAAAGACAGGGTGAATGAAAAACTGTTTTTT.

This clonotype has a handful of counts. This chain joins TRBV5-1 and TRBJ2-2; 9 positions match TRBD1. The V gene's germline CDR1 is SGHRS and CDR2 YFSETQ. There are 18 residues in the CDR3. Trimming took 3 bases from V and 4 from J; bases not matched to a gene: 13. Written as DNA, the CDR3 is TGCGCCAGCAGCTCACCGGCCGGGACAGGGATGGGCACCGGGGAGCTGTTTTTT. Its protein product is CASSSPAGTGMGTGELFF.

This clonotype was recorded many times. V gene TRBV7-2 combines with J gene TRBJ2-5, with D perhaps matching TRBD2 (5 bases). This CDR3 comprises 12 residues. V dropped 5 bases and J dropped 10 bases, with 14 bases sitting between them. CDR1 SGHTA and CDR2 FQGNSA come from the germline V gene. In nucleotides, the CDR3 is TGTGCCAGCAGCCAAGCGCTAGAGGGCCAGTACTTC. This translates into CASSQALEGQYF.

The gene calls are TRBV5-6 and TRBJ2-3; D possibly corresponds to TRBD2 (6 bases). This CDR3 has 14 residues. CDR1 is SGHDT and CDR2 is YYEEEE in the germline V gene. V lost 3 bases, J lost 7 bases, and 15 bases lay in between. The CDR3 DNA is TGTGCCAGCAGCTCAACCGCTGGGGGGAATACGCAGTATTTT. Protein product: CASSSTAGGNTQYF.

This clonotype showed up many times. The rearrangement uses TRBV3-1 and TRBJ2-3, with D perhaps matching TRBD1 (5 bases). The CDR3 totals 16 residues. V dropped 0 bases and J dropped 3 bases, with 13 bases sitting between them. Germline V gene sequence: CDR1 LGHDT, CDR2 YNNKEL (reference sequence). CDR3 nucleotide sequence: TGTGCCAGCAGCCAAGAAGGGGCAGGGTGGACAGATACGCAGTATTTT. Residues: CASSQEGAGWTDTQYF.

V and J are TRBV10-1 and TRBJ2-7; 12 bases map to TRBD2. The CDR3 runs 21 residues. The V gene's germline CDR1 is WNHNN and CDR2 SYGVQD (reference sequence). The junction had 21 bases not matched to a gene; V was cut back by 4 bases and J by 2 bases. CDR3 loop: CASSGESGLAGPGFRTYEQYV. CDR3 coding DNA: TGCGCCAGCAGTGGAGAGTCAGGACTAGCGGGGCCGGGGTTTCGTACCTACGAGCAGTACGTC.